The T cell receptor beta chain under discussion was sequenced for a study of shared clonotypes between healthy human individuals. Study results and caveats: Only blood was sampled, and tissue TCR repertoires likely differ from blood ones. Larger richness was generally estimated for naive than memory subsets. Relative to their counterparts shared across all four donors, non-shared clonotypes exhibited diminished generation probabilities.

The repertoire was sequenced with immunoSEQ multiplex PCR; TCRdb's copy has only in-frame clones and lacks some. The sample includes about 990,000 clones, approximately 80% seen only once; the top ten take around 0.6%. CDR1 and CDR2 (germline): SGDLS, YYNGEE. The V segment lost 0 bases and the J segment 2 bases; nucleotides outside the gene matches: 6. This CDR3 is 16 amino acids long. As regards this clone: Antigen specificity is unknown.

Sample: memory CD4+ T cells from PBMCs. The subset: CD45RA-negative fraction. The gene calls are TRBV9 and TRBJ2-3; 7 bases fit TRBD2. This clonotype was sampled from a man younger than 30 in good health. Some clones in this sample may be carry-over from other donors' samples. DNA of the CDR3: TGTGCCAGCAGCGTAGCGGCTAGCGGATACACAGATACGCAGTATTTT. The encoded protein is CASSVAASGYTDTQYF.